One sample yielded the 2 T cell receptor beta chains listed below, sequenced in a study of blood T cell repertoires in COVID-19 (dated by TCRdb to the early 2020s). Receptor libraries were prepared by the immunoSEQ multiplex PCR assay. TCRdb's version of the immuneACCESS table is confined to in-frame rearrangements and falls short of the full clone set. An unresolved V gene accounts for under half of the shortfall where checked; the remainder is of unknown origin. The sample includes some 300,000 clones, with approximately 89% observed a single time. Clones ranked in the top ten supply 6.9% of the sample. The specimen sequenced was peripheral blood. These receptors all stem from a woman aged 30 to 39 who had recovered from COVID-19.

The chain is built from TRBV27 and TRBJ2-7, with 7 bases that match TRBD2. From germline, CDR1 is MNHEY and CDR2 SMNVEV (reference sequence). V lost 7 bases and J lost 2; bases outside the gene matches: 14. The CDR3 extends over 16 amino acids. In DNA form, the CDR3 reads TGTGCCAGCACTCAAGTTGGAGGACTAGGGGCCTACGAGCAGTACTTC. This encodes CASTQVGGLGAYEQYF.

The CDR3 DNA follows: TGTGCCAGTAGTATAACACGGAACACCGGGGAGCTGTTTTTT. Its translation is CASSITRNTGELFF. This chain links TRBV19 with TRBJ2-2; no clear D. The CDR3 is 14 amino acids. The V end was cut by 2 bases, the J end by 1 base, with 5 bases between. Looked up from germline, CDR1 is LNHDA and CDR2 is SQIVND (reference sequence).